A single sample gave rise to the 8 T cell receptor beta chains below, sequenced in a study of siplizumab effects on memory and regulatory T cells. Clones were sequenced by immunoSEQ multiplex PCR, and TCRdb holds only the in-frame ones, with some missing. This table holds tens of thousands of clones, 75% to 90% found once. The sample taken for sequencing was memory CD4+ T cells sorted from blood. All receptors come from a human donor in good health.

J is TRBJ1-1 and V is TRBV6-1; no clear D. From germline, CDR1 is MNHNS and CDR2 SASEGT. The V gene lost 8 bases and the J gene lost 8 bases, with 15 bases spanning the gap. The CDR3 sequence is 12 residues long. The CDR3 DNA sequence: TGTGCCAGCTCCGATCTCCAGAGAGAAGCTTTCTTT. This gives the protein CASSDLQREAFF.

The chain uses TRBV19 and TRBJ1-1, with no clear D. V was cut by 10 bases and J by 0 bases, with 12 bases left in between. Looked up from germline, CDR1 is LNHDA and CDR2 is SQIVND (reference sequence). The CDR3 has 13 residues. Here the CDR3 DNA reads TGTGCCATTTCAGGACGTTTGAACACTGAAGCTTTCTTT. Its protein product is CAISGRLNTEAFF.

The CDR3 spells CASSSYQTGGAGEKLFF. The CDR3 DNA is TGTGCCAGCAGTTCCTATCAAACAGGGGGCGCCGGGGAAAAACTGTTTTTT. J is TRBJ1-4 and V is TRBV5-4; TRBD1 matches at 9 bases. J was trimmed by 8 bases and V by 5 bases; bases with no gene match: 16. Germline lookup yields CDR1 SGHNT and CDR2 YYREEE (reference sequence). This CDR3 comprises 17 residues.

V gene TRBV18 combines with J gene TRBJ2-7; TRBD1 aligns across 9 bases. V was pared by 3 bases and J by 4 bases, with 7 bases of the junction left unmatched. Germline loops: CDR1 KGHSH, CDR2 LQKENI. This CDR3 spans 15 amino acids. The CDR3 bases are TGTGCCAGCTCACCTACAGGGGGCAGCATGTACGAGCAGTACTTC. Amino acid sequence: CASSPTGGSMYEQYF.

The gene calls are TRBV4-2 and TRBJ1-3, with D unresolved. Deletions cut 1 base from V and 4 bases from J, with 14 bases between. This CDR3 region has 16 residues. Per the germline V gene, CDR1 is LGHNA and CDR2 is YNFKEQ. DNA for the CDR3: TGTGCCAGCAGCCAAGTATCCGACTCCGAGGGAAACACCATATATTTT. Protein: CASSQVSDSEGNTIYF.

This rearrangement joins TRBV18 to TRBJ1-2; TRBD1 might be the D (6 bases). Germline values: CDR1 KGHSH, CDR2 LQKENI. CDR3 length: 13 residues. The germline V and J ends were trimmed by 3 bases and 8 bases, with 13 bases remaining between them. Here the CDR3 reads CASSPTGTQGYTF. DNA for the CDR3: TGTGCCAGCTCACCGACCGGGACACAGGGCTACACCTTC. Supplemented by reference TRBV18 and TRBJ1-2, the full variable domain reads NAGVMQNPRHLVRRRGQEARLRCSPMKGHSHVYWYRQLPEEGLKFMVYLQKENIIDESGMPKERFSAEFPKEGPSILRIQQVVRGDSAAYFCASSPTGTQGYTFGSGTRLTVV.

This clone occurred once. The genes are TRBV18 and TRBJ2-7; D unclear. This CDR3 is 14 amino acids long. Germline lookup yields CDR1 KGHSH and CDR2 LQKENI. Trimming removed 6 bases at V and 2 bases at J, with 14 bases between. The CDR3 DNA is TGTGCCAGCTCGTCAGAGTTCAGTCCCTACGAGCAGTACTTC. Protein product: CASSSEFSPYEQYF.

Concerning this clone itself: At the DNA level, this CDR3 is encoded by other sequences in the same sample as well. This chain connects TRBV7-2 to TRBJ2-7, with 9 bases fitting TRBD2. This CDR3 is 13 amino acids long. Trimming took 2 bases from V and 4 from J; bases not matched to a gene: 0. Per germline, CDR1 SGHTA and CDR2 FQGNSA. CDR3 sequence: CASSLSGGYEQYF. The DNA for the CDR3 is TGTGCCAGCAGCTTAAGCGGGGGGTACGAGCAGTACTTC.